This T cell receptor (beta chain) was identified in a study of early T cells in non-severe SARS-CoV-2 infection. Across the study: Sequencing used unsorted whole-blood bulk RNA, so chains lack pairing. The study's findings and limits: Sequences matched to VDJdb favored anti-spike CD8 responses, while private and CD4 specificities were missed.

In the case of this clonotype: Its antigen is not identified.

Individual cDNA molecules each received unique molecular identifiers attached to them. TCRdb processed the 5' RACE reads anew with MiXCR; each CDR3 protein has one entry. This table has roughly 66,000 distinct CDR3 sequences, approximately 9% appearing once. The CDR3 sequence is 15 residues long. The germline V gene has CDR1 SQVTM and CDR2 ANQGSEA. The V end lost 7 bases, the J end lost 2 bases, and 20 bases lay between the germline ends. The V and J genes are TRBV29-1 and TRBJ2-5; perhaps TRBD1 as D (6 bases). Input material: whole blood. The TCR comes from an adult who was a healthcare worker with PCR-confirmed SARS-CoV-2 infection or an uninfected control (not recorded which). CDR3 sequence reads: CSACLYHRAQETQYF. CDR3 bases: TGCAGCGCCTGTCTTTATCACAGGGCTCAAGAGACCCAGTACTTC.